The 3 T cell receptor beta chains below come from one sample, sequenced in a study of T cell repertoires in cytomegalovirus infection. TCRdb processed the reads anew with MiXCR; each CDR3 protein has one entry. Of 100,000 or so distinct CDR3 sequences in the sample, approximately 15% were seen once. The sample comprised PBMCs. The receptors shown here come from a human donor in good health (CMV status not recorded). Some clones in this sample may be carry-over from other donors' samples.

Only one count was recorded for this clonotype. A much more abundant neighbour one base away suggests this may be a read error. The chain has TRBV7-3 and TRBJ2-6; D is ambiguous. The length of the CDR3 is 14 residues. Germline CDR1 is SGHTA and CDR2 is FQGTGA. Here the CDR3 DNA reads TGTGACAGCAGCTCCAGCCCGGGGGCCAACGTCCTGACTTTC. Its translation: CDSSSSPGANVLTF.

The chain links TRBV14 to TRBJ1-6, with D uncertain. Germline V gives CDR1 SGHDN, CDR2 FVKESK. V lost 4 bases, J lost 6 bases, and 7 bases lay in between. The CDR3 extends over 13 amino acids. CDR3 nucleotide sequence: TGTGCCAGCAGCCGGACCCTTAATTCACCCCTCCACTTT. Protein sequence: CASSRTLNSPLHF.

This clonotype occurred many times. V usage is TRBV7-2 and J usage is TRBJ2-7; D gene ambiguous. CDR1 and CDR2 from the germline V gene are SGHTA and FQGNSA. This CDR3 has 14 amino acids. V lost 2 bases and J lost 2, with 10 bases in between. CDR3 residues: CASSLRPYTYEQYF. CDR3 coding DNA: TGTGCCAGCAGCTTACGTCCCTATACCTACGAGCAGTACTTC.